This T cell receptor beta chain is drawn from a study of monozygotic twins with inflammatory bowel disease. Notes on this clonotype: Antigen unknown.

Unfractionated whole blood yielded total RNA, and T cells were not sorted. Every TCR library drew on 3,500 to 4,000 ng of total RNA. TCRdb reprocessed the 5' RACE reads, with one entry per CDR3 protein and no DNA. The specimen's table records nearly 450,000 distinct CDR3 sequences. Overall study findings and caveats: Diversity of TCRbeta measured by inverse Simpson was lower in IBD patients than in healthy co-twins.

Germline CDR1 is DFQATT and CDR2 is SNEGSKA (reference sequence). The CDR3 runs 11 residues. The clonotype originates from a human donor with ulcerative colitis or Crohn's disease, or a healthy co-twin of an affected twin (not recorded which). Input material: blood. The chain uses TRBV20-1 and TRBJ2-1; the D call of TRBD2 rests on TCRdb alone, since no DNA is present to check it. Here the CDR3 reads CSARAGGNEVF.